These T cell receptor beta chains were read from a single sample in a study of T cell repertoires in cytomegalovirus infection. A single record per CDR3 protein comes from TCRdb applying MiXCR to the reads. Altogether hundreds of thousands of distinct CDR3 sequences are present, 15% to 20% being singletons, with the ten largest covering more than 10%. Specimen: PBMCs. Every receptor here comes from a human donor in good health (CMV status not recorded). Some clones in this sample may be carry-over from other donors' samples. The CDR3 runs from the conserved cysteine through the conserved F or W. Each record gives: CDR3 protein, CDR3 DNA, V gene, D gene, J gene, clone size. A D gene is named only where the DNA matches it firmly. Size tells how often a clone was seen (once, few, many) or the class of an expanded clone, and some rows leave it out.

CDR3: CASSLAGAGANVLTF
DNA: TGCGCCAGCAGCTTGGCGGGGGCTGGGGCCAACGTCCTGACTTTC
V: TRBV5-1
D: -
J: TRBJ2-6
size: -

CDR3: CATSNPPWDEQFF
DNA: TGTGCCACCTCTAACCCACCTTGGGATGAGCAGTTCTTC
V: TRBV24-1
D: -
J: TRBJ2-1
size: few

CDR3: CASCRSQGMDEKLFF
DNA: TGTGCCAGTTGTAGATCACAGGGGATGGATGAAAAACTGTTTTTT
V: TRBV19
D: TRBD1
J: TRBJ1-4
size: many

CDR3: CASSGGVRDEKLFF
DNA: TGTGCCAGCAGTGGGGGGGTGAGGGATGAAAAACTGTTTTTT
V: TRBV6-6
D: -
J: TRBJ1-4
size: few

CDR3: CASSFGAWGANVLTF
DNA: TGTGCCAGCAGTTTTGGTGCTTGGGGGGCCAACGTCCTGACTTTC
V: TRBV12-3/TRBV12-4
D: -
J: TRBJ2-6
size: few

CDR3: CASSGNGYTF
DNA: TGTGCCAGCAGCGGGAACGGCTACACCTTC
V: TRBV7-9
D: -
J: TRBJ1-2
size: -

CDR3: CSASPAGGRGTEAFF
DNA: TGCAGTGCTAGCCCCGCCGGGGGCAGGGGCACTGAAGCTTTCTTT
V: TRBV20-1
D: -
J: TRBJ1-1
size: few

CDR3: CASSPLRQGLESPLHF
DNA: TGTGCCAGCAGCCCCCTTAGACAAGGGTTAGAATCACCCCTCCACTTT
V: TRBV11-2
D: -
J: TRBJ1-6
size: many

CDR3: CASSLQTGISYEQYF
DNA: TGTGCCAGCAGTTTACAGACAGGCATTTCCTACGAGCAGTACTTC
V: TRBV12-3/TRBV12-4
D: -
J: TRBJ2-7
size: -

CDR3: CSARDFLGTEQFF
DNA: TGCAGTGCTAGAGACTTCTTAGGGACTGAGCAGTTCTTC
V: TRBV20-1
D: -
J: TRBJ2-1
size: -

CDR3: CASSGGGPVDEQYF
DNA: TGTGCCAGCAGCGGCGGGGGTCCCGTGGACGAGCAGTACTTC
V: TRBV7-2
D: TRBD2
J: TRBJ2-7
size: many

CDR3: CASSLGGAETIYEQYF
DNA: TGTGCCAGCAGCTTAGGAGGGGCCGAAACAATCTACGAGCAGTACTTC
V: TRBV7-6
D: -
J: TRBJ2-7
size: many

CDR3: CASSLERLAGGYNEQFF
DNA: TGTGCCAGCAGCTTAGAAAGGCTAGCGGGGGGGTACAATGAGCAGTTCTTC
V: TRBV7-2
D: TRBD2
J: TRBJ2-1
size: many

CDR3: CASSNLAGGVEQFF
DNA: TGTGCCAGCAGTAACCTAGCGGGGGGGGTTGAGCAGTTCTTC
V: TRBV27
D: TRBD2
J: TRBJ2-1
size: -

CDR3: CASSLDRDRADTQYF
DNA: TGTGCCAGCAGCTTAGACAGGGACCGGGCAGATACGCAGTATTTT
V: TRBV7-2
D: -
J: TRBJ2-3
size: many

CDR3: CASSDVRVFGYTF
DNA: TGTGCCAGCAGTGATGTCAGGGTTTTTGGCTACACCTTC
V: TRBV2
D: -
J: TRBJ1-2
size: -

CDR3: CASSALTSANTGELFF
DNA: TGTGCCAGCAGTGCTCTGACTAGCGCGAACACCGGGGAGCTGTTTTTT
V: TRBV28
D: TRBD2
J: TRBJ2-2
size: few

CDR3: CASSWSGGAEEQYF
DNA: TGTGCCAGCAGCTGGAGCGGGGGGGCGGAGGAGCAGTACTTC
V: TRBV7-2
D: TRBD2
J: TRBJ2-7
size: many

CDR3: CSASGGATQETQYF
DNA: TGCAGTGCTAGCGGGGGGGCGACCCAAGAGACCCAGTACTTC
V: TRBV20-1
D: TRBD2
J: TRBJ2-5
size: -

CDR3: CSARGQGVYGYTF
DNA: TGCAGTGCTAGGGGGCAGGGGGTCTATGGCTACACCTTC
V: TRBV20-1
D: TRBD1
J: TRBJ1-2
size: few

CDR3: CATSDRDRRKVLDEKLFF
DNA: TGTGCCACCAGCGACCGGGACCGAAGAAAAGTGCTGGATGAAAAACTGTTTTTT
V: TRBV15
D: -
J: TRBJ1-4
size: few

CDR3: CASSEGEVSPGGGYTF
DNA: TGTGCCAGCAGCGAAGGGGAGGTCTCACCGGGCGGTGGCTACACCTTC
V: TRBV2
D: -
J: TRBJ1-2
size: few

CDR3: CASSTTPGSLEQYF
DNA: TGTGCCAGTAGTACCACGCCGGGTTCCCTCGAGCAGTACTTC
V: TRBV19
D: -
J: TRBJ2-7
size: -

CDR3: CASSQARGSYNSPLHF
DNA: TGTGCCAGCAGCCAAGCGAGGGGATCCTATAATTCACCCCTCCACTTT
V: TRBV4-2
D: -
J: TRBJ1-6
size: few

CDR3: CASSLEAGASGGTDTQYF
DNA: TGTGCCAGCAGCTTAGAGGCCGGGGCCTCGGGGGGCACAGATACGCAGTATTTT
V: TRBV7-6
D: -
J: TRBJ2-3
size: many

CDR3: CASRGLGNYEQYF
DNA: TGTGCCAGCAGGGGGCTCGGGAACTACGAGCAGTACTTC
V: TRBV28
D: -
J: TRBJ2-7
size: -

CDR3: CAIRQVDEAFF
DNA: TGTGCCATCAGACAAGTCGATGAAGCTTTCTTT
V: TRBV10-3
D: -
J: TRBJ1-1
size: -

CDR3: CSARDGGGAFF
DNA: TGCAGTGCTAGAGATGGGGGGGGAGCTTTCTTT
V: TRBV20-1
D: -
J: TRBJ1-1
size: -

CDR3: CASSYSPTSGGSDTQYF
DNA: TGTGCCAGCAGTTACTCGCCGACTAGCGGGGGATCAGATACGCAGTATTTT
V: TRBV6-5
D: TRBD2
J: TRBJ2-3
size: few

CDR3: CASSLGQYQPQHF
DNA: TGTGCCAGCAGCTTGGGACAGTATCAGCCCCAGCATTTT
V: TRBV28
D: TRBD1
J: TRBJ1-5
size: many

CDR3: CASTRDGRGYTF
DNA: TGTGCCAGCACTAGGGACGGTAGGGGCTACACCTTC
V: TRBV28
D: -
J: TRBJ1-2
size: many

CDR3: CAISESGGFREQLKRSTDTQYF
DNA: TGTGCCATCAGTGAGTCTGGGGGGTTTCGGGAACAGCTAAAAAGGAGCACAGATACGCAGTATTTT
V: TRBV10-3
D: -
J: TRBJ2-3
size: few

CDR3: CASRSGQITGELFF
DNA: TGTGCCAGCAGGTCGGGACAGATCACCGGGGAGCTGTTTTTT
V: TRBV6-2/TRBV6-3
D: TRBD1
J: TRBJ2-2
size: -

CDR3: CASSPRTITDTQYF
DNA: TGTGCCAGCAGCCCCCGGACTATAACAGATACGCAGTATTTT
V: TRBV11-1
D: -
J: TRBJ2-3
size: many

CDR3: CASSHDPTDSYEQYF
DNA: TGTGCCAGCAGCCATGACCCGACGGACTCCTACGAGCAGTACTTC
V: TRBV5-6
D: -
J: TRBJ2-7
size: few

CDR3: CASSARTGGEETQYF
DNA: TGTGCCAGCAGCGCCCGGACAGGGGGCGAAGAGACCCAGTACTTC
V: TRBV5-4
D: TRBD1
J: TRBJ2-5
size: -

CDR3: CASSPRSGDVGVGNEQFF
DNA: TGTGCCAGCAGCCCAAGGAGTGGTGATGTTGGGGTTGGCAATGAGCAGTTCTTC
V: TRBV7-6
D: -
J: TRBJ2-1
size: -

CDR3: CASSEGRFNEQFF
DNA: TGTGCCAGCAGCGAGGGCAGGTTCAATGAGCAGTTCTTC
V: TRBV9
D: -
J: TRBJ2-1
size: -

CDR3: CATSRDRGSGGPNTGELFF
DNA: TGTGCCACCAGCAGAGATCGGGGCTCGGGGGGCCCGAACACCGGGGAGCTGTTTTTT
V: TRBV15
D: -
J: TRBJ2-2
size: few

CDR3: CASSSSSGLGSNEQFF
DNA: TGTGCCAGCAGCTCTAGTTCTGGGCTAGGGTCCAATGAGCAGTTCTTC
V: TRBV7-3
D: -
J: TRBJ2-1
size: -

CDR3: CASSRQDAVTEAFF
DNA: TGTGCCAGTAGTAGACAGGATGCTGTAACTGAAGCTTTCTTT
V: TRBV19
D: -
J: TRBJ1-1
size: -

CDR3: CASSFWQPYGYTF
DNA: TGTGCCAGCAGTTTTTGGCAGCCCTATGGCTACACCTTC
V: TRBV28
D: -
J: TRBJ1-2
size: many

CDR3: CASSPSLLAGEAGELFF
DNA: TGTGCCAGCAGCCCGAGTTTACTAGCGGGTGAAGCCGGGGAGCTGTTTTTT
V: TRBV7-2
D: TRBD2
J: TRBJ2-2
size: many

CDR3: CASRPGTAGEKLFF
DNA: TGTGCCAGCAGGCCCGGGACAGCGGGGGAAAAACTGTTTTTT
V: TRBV7-9
D: TRBD1
J: TRBJ1-4
size: few

CDR3: CASSIGVGNEQFF
DNA: TGTGCCAGTAGTATAGGTGTAGGCAATGAGCAGTTCTTC
V: TRBV19
D: -
J: TRBJ2-1
size: -